These 11 T cell receptor beta chains were sequenced from one sample in a study of blood T cell repertoires in COVID-19. The repertoire was sequenced with immunoSEQ multiplex PCR; TCRdb's copy has only in-frame clones and lacks some. The sample lists about 110,000 clones, roughly 82% occurring once. Material: peripheral blood. These receptors originate from a woman aged 55 to 70 with acute or convalescent COVID-19.

A remark on this clone: One junction end disagrees with the germline gene, perhaps due to a read error. The chain couples TRBV7-7 to TRBJ2-3, with D tentatively TRBD2 (6 bases). Germline assignment: CDR1 SSHAT and CDR2 FNYEAQ (reference sequence). The CDR3 spans 13 residues. CDR3 region: CASSLGAGDTQYF. In DNA form, the CDR3 reads TGTGCTAGCAGCTTAGGGGCGGGGGATACGCAGTATTTT.

The count of this clone is one. The chain is built from TRBV5-1 and TRBJ1-4; D may be TRBD1 (6 bases). The ends were cut back, 7 bases at V and 5 bases at J, with 18 bases in the middle. Germline-derived CDR1 and CDR2 are SGHRS and YFSETQ. This CDR3 has 15 amino acids. The chain's CDR3 is CASRYQQGWNEKLFF. The CDR3 DNA reads as TGCGCCAGCCGCTACCAACAGGGTTGGAATGAAAAACTGTTTTTT.

The gene calls are TRBV9 and TRBJ2-7, with TRBD1 matching 8 bases. V lost 4 bases, J lost 2 bases, and 8 bases stayed unmatched. Looked up from germline, CDR1 is SGDLS and CDR2 is YYNGEE. This CDR3 has 15 residues. The CDR3 sequence: CASSSQGQAAYEQYF. The CDR3 DNA reads as TGTGCCAGCAGCTCCCAGGGACAGGCGGCCTACGAGCAGTACTTC. Full variable domain (remainder filled in from reference TRBV9 and TRBJ2-7): DSGVTQTPKHLITATGQRVTLRCSPRSGDLSVYWYQQSLDQGLQFLIQYYNGEERAKGNILERFSAQQFPDLHSELNLSSLELGDSALYFCASSSQGQAAYEQYFGPGTRLTVT.

The chain uses TRBV9 and TRBJ1-1; a possible D gene is TRBD1 (5 bases). The CDR3 spans 12 residues. The germline V gene encodes CDR1 SGDLS and CDR2 YYNGEE. V was shortened by 7 bases and J by 4 bases, with 11 bases between the two germline ends. The CDR3 region has the DNA TGTGCCAGCGGGGGGTCTGGCACTGAAGCTTTCTTT. Protein sequence: CASGGSGTEAFF.

This chain uses TRBV15 with TRBJ1-4, with TRBD1 matching 9 bases. The CDR3 is made up of 13 amino acids. J gave up 8 bases and V 8 bases, and 6 bases lay outside the gene matches. Germline loops: CDR1 LNHNV, CDR2 YYDKDF (reference sequence). CDR3 residues: CATRDREAEKLFF. For the CDR3, the DNA is TGTGCCACCCGGGACAGGGAGGCGGAAAAACTGTTTTTT. Looking up the rest from reference TRBV15 and TRBJ1-4 gives the full variable domain: DAMVIQNPRYQVTQFGKPVTLSCSQTLNHNVMYWYQQKSSQAPKLLFHYYDKDFNNEADTPDNFQSRRPNTSFCFLDIRSPGLGDTAMYLCATRDREAEKLFFGSGTQLSVL.

The chain uses TRBV2 and TRBJ1-5; D unclear. V lost 1 base to trimming and J lost 5 bases, with 9 bases between them. Looked up from germline, CDR1 is SNHLY and CDR2 is FYNNEI. CDR3 length: 14 residues. In DNA, the CDR3 is TGTGCCAGCAGTGAAGGAGGGAGAGATCAGCCCCAGCATTTT. The encoded protein is CASSEGGRDQPQHF.

The V gene is TRBV7-2, the J gene TRBJ1-1, with unresolved D. V was shortened by 5 bases and J by 2 bases, with 9 bases between the two germline ends. Germline V gene sequence: CDR1 SGHTA, CDR2 FQGNSA. The CDR3 is made up of 13 amino acids. CDR3 DNA: TGTGCCAGCAGCCAACAGATTAACACTGAAGCTTTCTTT. Protein: CASSQQINTEAFF.

The rearrangement joins TRBV11-2 to TRBJ2-4; weak D call: TRBD2 (6 bases). The CDR3 is 14 amino acids. V shed 1 base and J shed 9 bases, with 13 bases lying between them. CDR1 and CDR2 from the germline V gene are SGHAT and FQNNGV. The CDR3 reads CASSLVAAGGIQYF. Here the CDR3 DNA reads TGTGCCAGCAGCTTAGTAGCGGCCGGTGGCATTCAGTACTTC.

This chain links TRBV5-1 with TRBJ2-2; D possibly corresponds to TRBD2 (6 bases). Per germline, CDR1 SGHRS and CDR2 YFSETQ. The CDR3 is 16 amino acids. The V end was cut by 2 bases, the J end by 0 bases, with 11 bases between. CDR3 nucleotide sequence: TGCGCCAGCAGCTTTACCGGGGGTTCGAACACCGGGGAGCTGTTTTTT. It is translated as CASSFTGGSNTGELFF.

This chain uses TRBV7-3 with TRBJ2-5, with D possibly TRBD2 on 5 matching bases. Germline loops: CDR1 SGHTA, CDR2 FQGTGA. The CDR3 spans 13 residues. The V gene lost 5 bases and the J gene lost 4 bases, with 11 bases spanning the gap. This chain's CDR3 is CASSPGIRETQYF. DNA for the CDR3: TGTGCCAGCAGCCCCGGGATTCGAGAGACCCAGTACTTC.

The gene calls are TRBV4-1 and TRBJ2-1; D is uncertain. The V end was cut by 1 base, the J end by 0 bases, with 10 bases between. CDR3 size: 16 residues. Germline V gene lookup returns CDR1 MGHRA and CDR2 YSYEKL. CDR3 amino acids: CASSQAVTSSYNEQFF. CDR3 coding DNA: TGCGCCAGCAGCCAAGCAGTAACCAGCTCCTACAATGAGCAGTTCTTC.